These 3 T cell receptor beta chains came from one sample sequenced in a study of CD8 T cells in Susac syndrome (dated by TCRdb to 2018 to 2020). The receptor library was made with the immunoSEQ multiplex PCR assay. RNA was extracted using the RNeasy kit, and about 0.45 to 1 ug of the RNA was reverse transcribed with random hexamers. TCRdb reran the public reads through fastp at Q25 and MiXCR, keeping productive beta chains. For every CDR3 protein sequence, its rows merge into one entry that carries the most common genes and DNA. Recorded for this sample are about 130,000 distinct CDR3 sequences; 85% to 95% of them occurred a single time. Over 0.3% of the sample is taken by the ten largest. Specimen: CD8+ T cells from PBMCs. The receptor set was obtained from a human donor with multiple sclerosis.

The V and J genes are TRBV12-3 or TRBV12-4 and TRBJ2-7; D may correspond to TRBD1 or TRBD2 (6 bases each). The CDR3 is 15 amino acids. Between the trimmed V and J ends, which lost 3 bases and 0 bases, there was a span of 12 bases. The CDR3 coding sequence is TGTGCCAGCAGTTTTAGGGGGGCCAGCTCCTACGAGCAGTACGTC. It specifies CASSFRGASSYEQYV.

Concerning this clonotype itself: The junction departs from the called germline gene at one end, perhaps through a read error. The chain combines TRBV7-7 with TRBJ2-3; D unclear. The CDR3 loop spans 13 amino acids. Germline V gives CDR1 SSHAT, CDR2 FNYEAQ (reference sequence). The CDR3 nucleotides are TGTGCTAGCAGCCCCAGAGGCACAGATACGCAGTATTTT. Amino acid sequence: CASSPRGTDTQYF.

V usage is TRBV7-9 and J usage is TRBJ2-3; 9 bases match TRBD2. V shed 6 bases and J 2 bases; nucleotides not matched to a gene: 15. The germline V gene has CDR1 SEHNR and CDR2 FQNEAQ (reference sequence). The CDR3 loop spans 18 amino acids. In DNA, the CDR3 is TGTGCCAGCAGTTCGAATCCTGTGGCTAGCGGGGACACAGATACGCAGTATTTT. It is translated as CASSSNPVASGDTDTQYF.